The entry that follows covers one T cell receptor beta chain sequence. The antigen is not known. Using immunoSEQ multiplex PCR, the repertoire was profiled, and TCRdb retains in-frame clones only, with some absent. The table has approximately 1.9 million clones, around 93% seen once; the top ten hold approximately 1.7%. These data are taken from a study of shared clonotypes between healthy human individuals. General study findings and limits: Clonotypes that were shared across a handful of donors made up around 5% of naive CD4 clonotypes.

CDR3 length: 15 residues. V lost 3 bases, J lost 5 bases, and 8 bases stayed unmatched. The germline V gene has CDR1 MDHEN and CDR2 SYDVKM. Naive-designated CD8 cells lacked CD45RO, were positively enriched for CCR7, and omitted terminally differentiated effector memory CD45RA+ cells. The healthy adult donors were HIV-negative and reported no recent acute infections or vaccinations. The receptor was derived from a man aged 18 to 30 in good health. Some clones in this sample may be carry-over from other donors' samples. Sequencing was done on a sample of naive CD8+ T cells from PBMCs. This chain links TRBV28 with TRBJ2-7, with TRBD2 matching over 9 bases. This CDR3 reads CASSFGLAGYNEQYF. DNA of the CDR3: TGTGCCAGCAGTTTCGGCCTAGCGGGATACAACGAGCAGTACTTC.